This T cell receptor beta chain was sequenced for a study of identifying expanded T cells in peripheral blood. General study points: Clone count variance between approximately 2-week samples rose with total template count.

The CDR3 spans 14 residues. The V end lost 7 bases, the J end lost 6 bases, and 16 bases lay between the germline ends. CDR1 SGHRS and CDR2 YFSETQ come from the germline V gene. With regard to this clone: Its matching antigen is unknown.

Produced via immunoSEQ multiplex PCR; TCRdb's table is partial and in-frame only. The sample includes about 91,000 clones, 88% of them seen just once. The chain employs TRBV5-1 and TRBJ2-2; TRBD2 might be the D (5 bases). Sequenced: blood. This TCR derives from a person aged 18 to 75 in good health. DNA of the CDR3: TGCGCCAGCGGCCGGGGAGAACCTTCCGGGGAGCTGTTTTTT. Residues: CASGRGEPSGELFF. Drawing the rest from reference TRBV5-1 and TRBJ2-2, the complete variable domain is KAGVTQTPRYLIKTRGQQVTLSCSPISGHRSVSWYQQTPGQGLQFLFEYFSETQRNKGNFPGRFSGRQFSNSRSEMNVSTLELGDSALYLCASGRGEPSGELFFGEGSRLTVL.